This TCR beta chain is from a study of vaccination and CD4 T cells after COVID-19. Study-wide points: Spike mono-reactivity marked 304 of 307 vaccine-specific clones in convalescent patients.

This CDR3 is built from 15 residues. Per germline, CDR1 SGHTA and CDR2 FQGTGA. With 8 bases removed from V and 2 bases from J, the gap between germline ends came to 16 bases. Once obtained from cultured CD4+ T cells, the DNA was sequenced using the Oncomine TCR Beta short-read assay. Genomic DNA was isolated from CD4+ T cells that had been cultured. TCRdb ran MiXCR on the PCR reads and lists one entry per CDR3 protein. Altogether some 8,900 distinct CDR3 sequences are present, about a third being singletons, with the ten largest covering 8% to 9.5%. Treatment of the sample: approximately nine-day PBMC culture with coronavirus spike peptide pools or control peptides (ViraFEST assay). Gathered ahead of the COVID-19 pandemic (2011-2018) were the CD4+ T cells of the unexposed donor. After being plated at two million per well, PBMCs were cultured with about 10 IU/ml IL-2 and approximately 10 ug/ml peptide pools. CD4+ T cells from unexposed donors were probed, cells permitting, with SARS-CoV-2 S/N and four cold-coronavirus spikes.

Concerning this clonotype: The antigen is undetermined.

Sequencing was done on a sample of CD4+ T cells from blood, cultured in vitro. This chain joins TRBV7-3 and TRBJ1-5, with D perhaps TRBD1 (6 bases). The TCR comes from a human donor in good health. In nucleotides, the CDR3 is TGTGCCAGCGGCACCCAGGGGTTGGGCAATCAGCCCCAGCATTTT. It is translated as CASGTQGLGNQPQHF.